These 10 T cell receptor beta chains share one sample of origin, sequenced in a study of T cell repertoires in cytomegalovirus infection. No antigen is known for these receptors. TCRdb called the reads again in MiXCR, with one record for every CDR3 protein. The sample contains hundreds of thousands of distinct CDR3 sequences, approximately 33% of which appear only once. Sequencing used cultured PBMCs, obtained from culture after CMV antigen stimulation. These receptors originate from a human donor in good health (CMV status not recorded). Some clones in this sample may be carry-over from other donors' samples.

This clonotype came up a few times. J is TRBJ1-6 and V is TRBV5-1, with D possibly TRBD1 on 6 matching bases. The ends were cut back, 0 bases at V and 14 bases at J, with 15 bases in the middle. This CDR3 has 14 amino acids. Per the germline V gene, CDR1 is SGHRS and CDR2 is YFSETQ. CDR3 sequence reads: CASSLEQGPLTLHF. DNA of the CDR3: TGCGCCAGCAGCTTGGAGCAGGGGCCCCTCACCCTCCACTTT.

This chain uses TRBV6-1 with TRBJ2-1; D might be TRBD1 or TRBD2, each matching 6 bases. The germline V and J ends were trimmed by 1 base and 4 bases, with 14 bases remaining between them. The CDR3 extends over 16 amino acids. Germline V lookup: CDR1 MNHNS, CDR2 SASEGT. The CDR3 DNA follows: TGTGCCAGCAGTGAAGAAATCGGGGGCTATTACAATGAGCAGTTCTTC. Encoded protein: CASSEEIGGYYNEQFF.

This CDR3 reads CASSPGESYGYTF. CDR3 coding DNA: TGTGCCAGCAGCCCGGGGGAGTCGTATGGCTACACCTTC. The rearrangement links TRBV11-1 to TRBJ1-2; D is perhaps TRBD1 (5 bases). Germline values: CDR1 SGHAT, CDR2 FQDESV (reference sequence). The CDR3 totals 13 residues. Trimming removed 5 bases at V and 5 bases at J, with 12 bases between.

V and J are TRBV7-9 and TRBJ2-7, with D unresolved. Germline CDR1 SEHNR, CDR2 FQNEAQ (reference sequence). V was clipped by 4 bases and J by 5 bases, with 15 bases between them. CDR3 length equals 14 residues. CDR3 in amino acids: CASSYELSRHEQYF. The CDR3 DNA follows: TGTGCCAGCAGCTATGAGTTATCCAGGCACGAGCAGTACTTC.

This clonotype was counted only a few times. The chain has TRBV6-2 or TRBV6-3 and TRBJ2-3, with D hard to call. Per germline, CDR1 MNHEY and CDR2 SVGEGT. The CDR3 has 15 residues. Trimming stripped 6 bases from V and 1 base from J, with 14 bases between. The CDR3 DNA follows: TGTGCCAGCAGCCCCGGCCGGAGCGGCACAGATACGCAGTATTTT. It specifies CASSPGRSGTDTQYF.

This clonotype was seen more than once but under ten times. The V and J genes are TRBV30 and TRBJ2-1; D gene unclear. Looked up from germline, CDR1 is GTSNPN and CDR2 is SVGIG (reference sequence). Trimming left V 3 bases short and J 8 bases short, with 2 bases between. CDR3 size: 9 residues. For the CDR3, the DNA is TGTGCCTGGAGAGATGAGCAGTTCTTC. Translating gives CAWRDEQFF.

The table lists this clonotype with many counts. The chain uses TRBV7-2 and TRBJ2-1; 9 bases line up with TRBD2. J lost 6 bases, V lost 3 bases, and 6 bases had no gene match. CDR1 and CDR2 from the germline V gene are SGHTA and FQGNSA. This CDR3 comprises 15 residues. CDR3 sequence reads: CASSFSGSTFNEQFF. CDR3 DNA: TGTGCCAGCAGCTTTAGCGGGAGTACGTTCAATGAGCAGTTCTTC.

The chain carries TRBV5-5 and TRBJ2-1; weak D call: TRBD1 (5 bases). Between the trimmed V and J ends, which lost 0 bases and 14 bases, there was a span of 12 bases. Per germline, CDR1 SGHKS and CDR2 YYEKEE (reference sequence). This CDR3 contains 12 residues. The CDR3 loop is CASSLAPGIEFF. The CDR3 nucleotides are TGTGCCAGCAGCTTGGCCCCAGGGATAGAGTTCTTC.

This clonotype was picked up a small number of times. This chain links TRBV12-5 with TRBJ2-5; TRBD2 matches 14 bases. Trimming removed 5 bases from V and 5 bases from J; junction bases left unmatched: 13. Germline lookup yields CDR1 LGHNT and CDR2 FRNRAP. This CDR3 is 18 amino acids long. This chain's CDR3 is CASGSPGLAGVGPETQYF. CDR3 bases: TGTGCTAGTGGTAGCCCGGGACTAGCGGGAGTTGGTCCGGAGACCCAGTACTTC.

This sequence joins TRBV3-1 and TRBJ2-3; D unresolved. CDR1 and CDR2 (germline): LGHDT, YNNKEL (reference sequence). Trimming shortened V by 2 bases and J by 3 bases, and 15 bases separated the two germline ends. This CDR3 has 16 residues. CDR3 region: CASSQKRTLMTDTQYF. CDR3 DNA: TGTGCCAGCAGCCAAAAGCGTACCCTCATGACAGATACGCAGTATTTT.